This passage covers 31 T cell receptor beta chains from one sample sequenced in a study of blood T cell repertoires in COVID-19. Produced via immunoSEQ multiplex PCR; TCRdb's table is partial and in-frame only. In the table there are about 300,000 clones, approximately 89% of which are singletons. Material: peripheral blood. The receptors here all came from a woman under 40 with COVID-19, enrolled during active disease.

The chain has TRBV9 and TRBJ1-1; a weak D match, TRBD1 (6 bases). CDR3 length: 15 residues. Germline V gives CDR1 SGDLS, CDR2 YYNGEE. Deletions cut 4 bases from V and 1 base from J, with 14 bases between. The CDR3 nucleotides read TGTGCCAGCAGCTCCCTGGGACAAGGGAACACTGAAGCTTTCTTT. The encoded protein is CASSSLGQGNTEAFF.

This chain joins TRBV5-1 and TRBJ2-1, with TRBD1 identical over 7 bases. This CDR3 contains 18 residues. The junction had 18 bases not matched to a gene; V was cut back by 4 bases and J by 5 bases. Germline-derived CDR1 and CDR2 are SGHRS and YFSETQ. The CDR3 coding sequence is TGCGCCAGCAGCCTTTATAGACAGGGACGGGACCTAGACAATGAGCAGTTCTTC. Its translation: CASSLYRQGRDLDNEQFF.

This clone was seen just once. The chain links TRBV7-9 to TRBJ1-4; the D gene is possibly TRBD1 (6 bases). This CDR3 region has 14 residues. Germline CDR1 reads SEHNR; CDR2 reads FQNEAQ (reference sequence). V lost 1 base and J 7 bases, leaving 10 bases between the germline ends. CDR3 protein: CASSLEQGGEKLFF. CDR3 nucleotide sequence: TGTGCCAGCAGCTTAGAACAGGGCGGTGAAAAACTGTTTTTT. The variable domain in full, completed from reference TRBV7-9 and TRBJ1-4, reads DTGVSQNPRHKITKRGQNVTFRCDPISEHNRLYWYRQTLGQGPEFLTYFQNEAQLEKSRLLSDRFSAERPKGSFSTLEIQRTEQGDSAMYLCASSLEQGGEKLFFGSGTQLSVL.

The V and J genes are TRBV24-1 and TRBJ2-2, with TRBD1 matching over 8 bases. V dropped 3 bases and J dropped 6; count of bases not matched to a gene: 2. CDR3 length: 14 amino acids. Germline CDR1 KGHDR, CDR2 SFDVKD. CDR3 protein: CATSDIQGAGELFF. The CDR3 DNA reads TGTGCCACCAGTGATATACAGGGGGCCGGGGAGCTGTTTTTT.

V is TRBV28 and J is TRBJ1-5; D is possibly TRBD1 (6 bases). Germline V gene sequence: CDR1 MDHEN, CDR2 SYDVKM. V shed 7 bases and J shed 0 bases, with 13 bases lying between them. The CDR3 sequence is 15 residues long. The CDR3 here is CASTKGGGSNQPQHF. The CDR3 DNA reads TGTGCCAGCACTAAGGGGGGGGGTAGCAATCAGCCCCAGCATTTT.

This clone was seen only a few times. The genes are TRBV4-3 and TRBJ1-4, with D possibly matching TRBD1 (5 bases). Germline loops: CDR1 LGHNA, CDR2 YSLEER. V was shortened by 0 bases and J by 8 bases, with 16 bases between the two germline ends. CDR3 length equals 16 residues. The CDR3 spells CASSQDGGSGYEKLFF. Here the CDR3 DNA reads TGCGCCAGCAGCCAAGATGGGGGTAGCGGATACGAAAAACTGTTTTTT.

The gene calls are TRBV19 and TRBJ2-1; 9 positions agree with TRBD1. V trimming: 5 bases; J trimming: 7 bases; junction bases outside the gene matches: 3. Germline V lookup: CDR1 LNHDA, CDR2 SQIVND (reference sequence). There are 13 residues in the CDR3. The CDR3 bases are TGTGCCAGTAGTTTACAGGGGGCAAATGAGCAGTTCTTC. Protein product: CASSLQGANEQFF.

The table lists this clone with a few counts. This rearrangement joins TRBV15 to TRBJ1-6; TRBD1 agrees at 7 bases. There are 16 residues in the CDR3. Germline loops: CDR1 LNHNV, CDR2 YYDKDF (reference sequence). The trim removed 3 bases at V and 4 bases at J, leaving 6 bases unmatched. The CDR3 bases are TGTGCCACCAGCAGTCAACCGGGACAGTATAATTCACCCCTCCACTTT. Encoded protein: CATSSQPGQYNSPLHF.

The chain has TRBV6-5 and TRBJ2-7, with 10 bases that match TRBD1. Per the germline V gene, CDR1 is MNHEY and CDR2 is SVGAGI. V lost 2 bases to trimming and J lost 5 bases; unmatched junction nucleotides: 0. This CDR3 has 13 residues. The CDR3: CASSYGQGDEQYV. The DNA for the CDR3 is TGTGCCAGCAGTTACGGACAGGGGGACGAGCAGTACGTC.

The V gene is TRBV20-1, the J gene TRBJ1-1; D not resolved. From germline, CDR1 is DFQATT and CDR2 SNEGSKA (reference sequence). The CDR3 sequence is 15 residues long. Trimming stripped 3 bases from V and 1 base from J, with 15 bases between. In DNA, the CDR3 is TGCAGTGCTAGTAGATGGGGAGATGGGAACACTGAAGCTTTCTTT. Protein product: CSASRWGDGNTEAFF.

This chain links TRBV5-1 with TRBJ2-1, with D perhaps TRBD2 (5 bases). The germline gives CDR1 SGHRS, CDR2 YFSETQ. Trimming removed 3 bases at V and 7 bases at J, with 11 bases between. The CDR3 is made up of 13 amino acids. CDR3 bases: TGCGCCAGCAGCTCCGAAGAGGGAAATGAGCAGTTCTTC. It encodes CASSSEEGNEQFF. The whole variable domain, remainder taken from reference TRBV5-1 and TRBJ2-1, is KAGVTQTPRYLIKTRGQQVTLSCSPISGHRSVSWYQQTPGQGLQFLFEYFSETQRNKGNFPGRFSGRQFSNSRSEMNVSTLELGDSALYLCASSSEEGNEQFFGPGTRLTVL.

V and J are TRBV5-6 and TRBJ1-1, with a weak D call TRBD1 (5 bases). This CDR3 has 13 amino acids. In germline, CDR1 is SGHDT, CDR2 YYEEEE. With 1 base removed from V and 7 bases from J, the gap between germline ends came to 11 bases. CDR3 nucleotide sequence: TGTGCCAGCAGCTTGTCAGGGCGTGGTGAAGCTTTCTTT. Its translation: CASSLSGRGEAFF.

The rearrangement joins TRBV5-5 to TRBJ1-1; D gene uncertain. CDR3 length: 13 residues. Trimming left V 7 bases short and J 1 base short, with 11 bases between. Per germline, CDR1 SGHKS and CDR2 YYEKEE (reference sequence). CDR3 DNA: TGTGCCAGCTTGAGGGCAGCGAACACTGAAGCTTTCTTT. Encoded protein: CASLRAANTEAFF.

This chain uses TRBV19 with TRBJ2-7; weak D call: TRBD1 (5 bases). Germline lookup yields CDR1 LNHDA and CDR2 SQIVND (reference sequence). The CDR3 extends over 12 amino acids. V dropped 1 base and J dropped 5 bases, with 6 bases sitting between them. The CDR3 spells CASSIGRDEQYF. The CDR3 region has the DNA TGTGCCAGTAGTATAGGCAGGGACGAGCAGTACTTC. The entire variable domain, with the rest obtained from reference TRBV19 and TRBJ2-7, is as follows: DGGITQSPKYLFRKEGQNVTLSCEQNLNHDAMYWYRQDPGQGLRLIYYSQIVNDFQKGDIAEGYSVSREKKESFPLTVTSAQKNPTAFYLCASSIGRDEQYFGPGTRLTVT.

The chain carries TRBV7-8 and TRBJ1-3, with D possibly matching TRBD1 (6 bases). The CDR3 is 15 amino acids. Germline assignment: CDR1 SGHVS and CDR2 FQNEAQ. V was cut by 4 bases and J by 1 base, with 11 bases left in between. CDR3 nucleotide sequence: TGTGCCAGCAGCTCAGATACAGGGTCTGGAAACACCATATATTTT. Amino acid sequence: CASSSDTGSGNTIYF.

This clone was found once. The chain's CDR3 is CAISGDRGNTEAFF. The CDR3 DNA reads as TGTGCCATCAGTGGGGACAGGGGAAACACTGAAGCTTTCTTT. The chain carries TRBV10-3 and TRBJ1-1, with 10 bases aligning to TRBD1. The germline V gene has CDR1 ENHRY and CDR2 SYGVKD. This CDR3 has 14 residues. The ends lost 4 bases at V and 2 bases at J; junction bases unmatched: 1.

The chain links TRBV19 to TRBJ1-5; D perhaps matches TRBD1 (6 bases). The germline gives CDR1 LNHDA, CDR2 SQIVND (reference sequence). With 5 bases removed from V and 7 bases from J, the gap between germline ends came to 18 bases. The CDR3 runs to 15 residues. The CDR3 DNA is TGTGCCAGTAGTGCTAACCCTTCGGGACACCAGCCCCAGCATTTT. This translates into CASSANPSGHQPQHF.

The genes are TRBV7-2 and TRBJ1-4, with D unresolved. The CDR3 loop spans 15 amino acids. Germline CDR1 SGHTA, CDR2 FQGNSA. The V and J ends lost 5 bases and 7 bases respectively, with 17 bases between them. The CDR3 DNA follows: TGTGCCAGCAGCACCAGCTGGGGTCGGGGTGAAAAACTGTTTTTT. This sequence encodes CASSTSWGRGEKLFF.

The V and J genes are TRBV12-3 or TRBV12-4 and TRBJ2-4, with 8 bases identical to TRBD1. This CDR3 contains 13 residues. V shed 1 base, J shed 7 bases, and the junction held 0 bases outside the gene matches. The CDR3 sequence is CASSLGTGNIQYF. In nucleotides, the CDR3 is TGTGCCAGCAGTTTAGGGACAGGGAACATTCAGTACTTC.

The chain carries TRBV4-2 and TRBJ1-5; D unresolved. The length of the CDR3 is 15 residues. The germline V gene has CDR1 LGHNA and CDR2 YNFKEQ. With 0 bases removed from V and 4 bases from J, the gap between germline ends came to 10 bases. The CDR3 nucleotides read TGTGCCAGCAGCCAAGAGGTACAGCGGAATCAGCCCCAGCATTTT. It codes for CASSQEVQRNQPQHF.

The rearrangement joins TRBV29-1 to TRBJ1-1, with D perhaps TRBD1 (5 bases). Germline V CDR1 and CDR2: SQVTM, ANQGSEA. The V end was cut by 5 bases, the J end by 11 bases, with 15 bases between. The length of the CDR3 is 11 residues. CDR3 residues: CSVRPPKGAFF. Here the CDR3 DNA reads TGCAGCGTTCGCCCCCCCAAGGGGGCTTTCTTT.

This rearrangement joins TRBV24-1 to TRBJ2-1; D possibly corresponds to TRBD2 (6 bases). Germline V gene sequence: CDR1 KGHDR, CDR2 SFDVKD. The CDR3 is 15 amino acids. The V gene lost 6 bases and the J gene lost 1 base, with 12 bases spanning the gap. For the CDR3, the DNA is TGTGCCACCAGTCGGGCGGGGAGTTCCTACAATGAGCAGTTCTTC. This translates into CATSRAGSSYNEQFF.

The rearrangement links TRBV11-2 to TRBJ1-1, with 7 bases lining up with TRBD1. This CDR3 comprises 15 residues. Germline lookup yields CDR1 SGHAT and CDR2 FQNNGV. J gave up 1 base and V 2 bases, and 4 bases lay outside the gene matches. The CDR3 here is CASSLHTGANTEAFF. CDR3 DNA: TGTGCCAGCAGCTTACATACAGGGGCGAACACTGAAGCTTTCTTT.

This sequence joins TRBV7-2 and TRBJ1-2; D may be TRBD1 (5 bases). Trimming removed 5 bases at V and 7 bases at J, with 14 bases between. The germline V gene encodes CDR1 SGHTA and CDR2 FQGNSA. The CDR3 runs to 13 residues. CDR3 protein: CASSSGGPFGYTF. CDR3 sequence (DNA): TGTGCCAGCAGCAGCGGGGGTCCCTTTGGCTACACCTTC. The whole variable domain, remainder taken from reference TRBV7-2 and TRBJ1-2, is GAGVSQSPSNKVTEKGKDVELRCDPISGHTALYWYRQSLGQGLEFLIYFQGNSAPDKSGLPSDRFSAERTGGSVSTLTIQRTQQEDSAVYLCASSSGGPFGYTFGSGTRLTVV.

This sequence joins TRBV11-3 and TRBJ2-3; D is unclear. Per germline, CDR1 SGHNT and CDR2 YENEEA. This CDR3 spans 13 amino acids. V lost 0 bases and J 7 bases, leaving 8 bases between the germline ends. CDR3 sequence: CASSLDVVNTQYF. The CDR3 DNA reads as TGTGCCAGCAGCTTAGACGTAGTTAATACGCAGTATTTT.

V is TRBV15 and J is TRBJ2-7; D not resolved. V dropped 0 bases and J dropped 6 bases, with 9 bases sitting between them. Germline CDR1 LNHNV, CDR2 YYDKDF (reference sequence). This CDR3 comprises 13 residues. The CDR3 DNA is TGTGCCACCAGCAGAGATCCCAGTGGCGAGCAGTACGTC. Protein product: CATSRDPSGEQYV.

V is TRBV7-2 and J is TRBJ2-2; 8 bases line up with TRBD1. Germline V lookup: CDR1 SGHTA, CDR2 FQGNSA. This CDR3 contains 16 residues. Losses at the gene ends were 5 bases for V and 1 base for J; bases not matched to a gene: 6. The DNA for the CDR3 is TGTGCCAGCAGCCCCAGCAGGGGGCAGAACACCGGGGAGCTGTTTTTT. Amino acid sequence: CASSPSRGQNTGELFF.

V usage is TRBV7-2 and J usage is TRBJ2-7, with 8 positions matching TRBD1. Germline-derived CDR1 and CDR2 are SGHTA and FQGNSA. J gave up 2 bases and V 5 bases, and 8 bases lay outside the gene matches. CDR3 length: 15 residues. The CDR3: CASSLEATGAYEQYF. The CDR3 DNA follows: TGTGCCAGCAGCCTAGAAGCGACAGGGGCCTACGAGCAGTACTTC.

The chain combines TRBV29-1 with TRBJ1-2; D gene unclear. Germline CDR1 reads SQVTM; CDR2 reads ANQGSEA. V was trimmed by 7 bases and J by 6 bases, leaving 15 bases between them. The CDR3 is 12 amino acids. The CDR3, as DNA: TGCAGCGCCCCCGGTCCGCGGGATGGCTACACCTTC. Amino acids: CSAPGPRDGYTF.

The rearrangement joins TRBV4-2 to TRBJ2-7, with 8 nucleotides matching TRBD2. Losses at the gene ends were 1 base for V and 0 bases for J; bases not matched to a gene: 2. The CDR3 is 15 residues long. Germline CDR1 is LGHNA and CDR2 is YNFKEQ. The CDR3 DNA reads as TGTGCCAGCAGCCAAGCAGCGGGGGTCTCCTACGAGCAGTACTTC. It is translated as CASSQAAGVSYEQYF.

The chain couples TRBV27 to TRBJ1-2; D remains unclear. The V gene's germline CDR1 is MNHEY and CDR2 SMNVEV (reference sequence). Between the trimmed V and J ends, which lost 2 bases and 7 bases, there was a span of 11 bases. The CDR3 runs 13 residues. CDR3 DNA: TGTGCCAGCAGTTTAGCCGCCTCGGGTGGCTACACCTTC. The encoded protein is CASSLAASGGYTF.